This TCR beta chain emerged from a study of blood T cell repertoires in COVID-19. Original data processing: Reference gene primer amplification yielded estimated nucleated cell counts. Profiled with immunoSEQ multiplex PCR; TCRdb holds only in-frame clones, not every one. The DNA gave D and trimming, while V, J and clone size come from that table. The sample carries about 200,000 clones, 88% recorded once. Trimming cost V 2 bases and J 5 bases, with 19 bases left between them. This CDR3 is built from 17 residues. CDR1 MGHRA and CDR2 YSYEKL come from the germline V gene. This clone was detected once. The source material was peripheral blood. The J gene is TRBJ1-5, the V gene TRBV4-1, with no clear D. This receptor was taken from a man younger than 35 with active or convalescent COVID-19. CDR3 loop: CASSQSGSGRSYQPQHF. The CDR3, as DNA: TGCGCCAGCAGCCAATCGGGGTCTGGGCGGAGCTATCAGCCCCAGCATTTT.